The clone carrying this T cell receptor beta chain was detected only once. The sample originates from a study of blood T cell repertoires in COVID-19. The overall study: Spain, Italy and the United States supplied samples that represented acute and convalescent COVID-19.

As handled by the study authors: Researchers report that nucleated cell counts were estimated from reference gene primer amplification. Clones were read by immunoSEQ multiplex PCR, and TCRdb kept only the in-frame ones, dropping some. V, J and clone size reflect that table, while D and trimming were determined from the DNA. Among over 85,000 clones listed, roughly 90% were seen once. The trim removed 0 bases at V and 5 bases at J, leaving 3 bases unmatched. CDR1 MNHNY and CDR2 SVGAGI come from the germline V gene (reference sequence). The CDR3 loop spans 14 amino acids. The V and J genes are TRBV6-6 and TRBJ2-5, with 7 bases fitting TRBD2. This clonotype originated in a human donor with COVID-19, enrolled during active disease. The donor label of this sample is uncertain. The sequencing sample was made of peripheral blood. CDR3 region: CASSYSLGGETQYF. The CDR3, as DNA: TGTGCCAGCAGTTACTCGCTGGGGGGGGAGACCCAGTACTTC.